The clone carrying this TCR beta chain was seen once. The data were obtained in a study of blood T cell repertoires in COVID-19. Study-level information: In each case, the material was cDNA or gDNA derived from T cells, B-cell-depleted T cells, or PBMCs.

Germline V gene lookup returns CDR1 KGHSH and CDR2 LQKENI. The CDR3 loop spans 15 amino acids. V dropped 8 bases and J dropped 4; count of bases not matched to a gene: 10. The repertoire was sequenced with immunoSEQ multiplex PCR; TCRdb's copy has only in-frame clones and lacks some. This table has about 320,000 clones, about nine tenths appearing once. The study recruited people aged about 18 to 89 years across 20 to 30 US areas. The study assigned cohorts using participant-reported clinical history. The recovered donors of Cohort 3 showed two negative PCRs, clearance, or symptom resolution. Sequenced material: PBMCs or T cells enriched from blood (not recorded which). This rearrangement joins TRBV18 to TRBJ2-2, with 7 bases identical to TRBD1. This receptor was taken from a man between 60 and 75 years old who had recovered from COVID-19. The CDR3 sequence: CASAGTVLGTGELFF. Here the CDR3 DNA reads TGTGCCAGCGCCGGGACAGTATTAGGCACCGGGGAGCTGTTTTTT.